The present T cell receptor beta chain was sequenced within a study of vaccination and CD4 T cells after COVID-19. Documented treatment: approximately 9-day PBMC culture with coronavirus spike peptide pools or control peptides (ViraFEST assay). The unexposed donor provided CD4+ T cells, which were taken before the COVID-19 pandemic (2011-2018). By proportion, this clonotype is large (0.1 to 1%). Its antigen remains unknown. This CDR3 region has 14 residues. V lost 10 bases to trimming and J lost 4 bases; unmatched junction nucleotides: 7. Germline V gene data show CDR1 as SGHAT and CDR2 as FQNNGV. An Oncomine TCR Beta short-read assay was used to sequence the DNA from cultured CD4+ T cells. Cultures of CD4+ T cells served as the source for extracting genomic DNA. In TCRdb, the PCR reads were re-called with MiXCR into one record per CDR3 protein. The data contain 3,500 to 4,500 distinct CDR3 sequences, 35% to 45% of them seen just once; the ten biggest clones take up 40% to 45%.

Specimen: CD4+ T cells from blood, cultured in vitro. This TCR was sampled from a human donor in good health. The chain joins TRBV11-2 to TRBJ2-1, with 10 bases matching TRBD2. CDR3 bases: TGTGCCACCAGTCCGGGACTAGCGTACAATGAGCAGTTCTTC. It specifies CATSPGLAYNEQFF.